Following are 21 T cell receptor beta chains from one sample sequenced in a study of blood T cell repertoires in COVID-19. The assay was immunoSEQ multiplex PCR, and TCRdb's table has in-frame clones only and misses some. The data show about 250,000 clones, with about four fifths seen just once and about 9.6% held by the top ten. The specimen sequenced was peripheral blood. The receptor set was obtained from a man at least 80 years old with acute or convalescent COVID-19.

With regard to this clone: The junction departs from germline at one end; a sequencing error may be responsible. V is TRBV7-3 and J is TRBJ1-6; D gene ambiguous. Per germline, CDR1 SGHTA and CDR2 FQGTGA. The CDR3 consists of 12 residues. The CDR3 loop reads CASSSFNSPLHF. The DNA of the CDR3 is TGTGCCAGCAGCTCCTTTAATTCACCCCTCCACTTT.

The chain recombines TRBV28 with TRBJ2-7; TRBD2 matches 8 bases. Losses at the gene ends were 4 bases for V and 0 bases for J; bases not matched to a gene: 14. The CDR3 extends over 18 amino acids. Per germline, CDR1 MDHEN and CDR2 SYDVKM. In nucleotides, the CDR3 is TGTGCCAGCAGTTCTTCCCGAGTGACTAGCGCGAGCTCCTACGAGCAGTACTTC. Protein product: CASSSSRVTSASSYEQYF.

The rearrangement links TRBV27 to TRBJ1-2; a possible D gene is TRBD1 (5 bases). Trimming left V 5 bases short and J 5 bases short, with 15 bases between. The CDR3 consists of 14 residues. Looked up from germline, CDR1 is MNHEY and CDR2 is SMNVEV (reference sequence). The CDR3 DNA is TGTGCCAGCAGTAGGTCAGGGAAGTGGTATGGCTACACCTTC. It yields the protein CASSRSGKWYGYTF.

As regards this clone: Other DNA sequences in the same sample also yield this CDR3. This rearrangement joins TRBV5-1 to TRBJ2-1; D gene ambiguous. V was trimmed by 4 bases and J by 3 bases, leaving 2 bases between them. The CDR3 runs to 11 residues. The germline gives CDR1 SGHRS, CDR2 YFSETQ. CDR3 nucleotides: TGCGCCAGCAGCCTCTACAATGAGCAGTTCTTC. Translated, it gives CASSLYNEQFF.

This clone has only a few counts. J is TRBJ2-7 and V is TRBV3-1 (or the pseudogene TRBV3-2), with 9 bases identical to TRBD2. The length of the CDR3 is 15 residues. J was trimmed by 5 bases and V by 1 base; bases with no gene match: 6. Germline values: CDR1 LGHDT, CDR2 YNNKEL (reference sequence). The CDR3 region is CASSQGRLAAHEQYF. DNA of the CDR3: TGTGCCAGCAGCCAAGGGCGACTAGCGGCCCACGAGCAGTACTTC.

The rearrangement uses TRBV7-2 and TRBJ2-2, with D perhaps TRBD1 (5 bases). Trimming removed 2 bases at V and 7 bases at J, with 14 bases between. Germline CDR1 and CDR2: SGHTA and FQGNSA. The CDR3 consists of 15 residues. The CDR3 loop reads CASSLQGRMGGELFF. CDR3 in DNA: TGTGCCAGCAGCTTACAGGGAAGGATGGGCGGGGAGCTGTTTTTT.

The CDR3 coding sequence is TGTGCCAGCAGCTTAAAATGGGACTTCCAGAGCAATCAGCCCCAGCATTTT. Translation: CASSLKWDFQSNQPQHF. This chain links TRBV7-8 with TRBJ1-5, with D possibly matching TRBD1 (5 bases). Germline CDR1 SGHVS, CDR2 FQNEAQ. Trimming removed 2 bases from V and 1 base from J, with 15 bases in between. The CDR3 covers 17 residues.

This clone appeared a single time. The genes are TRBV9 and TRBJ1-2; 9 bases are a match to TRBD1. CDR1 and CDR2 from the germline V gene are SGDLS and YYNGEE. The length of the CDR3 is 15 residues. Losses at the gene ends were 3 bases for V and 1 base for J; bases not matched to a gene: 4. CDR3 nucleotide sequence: TGTGCCAGCAGCGAGGGGACAGGGTTTAACTATGGCTACACCTTC. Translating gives CASSEGTGFNYGYTF.

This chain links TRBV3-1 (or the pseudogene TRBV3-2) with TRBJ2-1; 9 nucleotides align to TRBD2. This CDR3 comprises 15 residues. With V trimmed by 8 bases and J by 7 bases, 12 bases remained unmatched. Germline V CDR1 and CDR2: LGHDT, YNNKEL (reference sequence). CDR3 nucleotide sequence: TGTGCCAGCTGCATAGCGGGGGCCGTCTTTAATGAGCAGTTCTTC. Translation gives CASCIAGAVFNEQFF.

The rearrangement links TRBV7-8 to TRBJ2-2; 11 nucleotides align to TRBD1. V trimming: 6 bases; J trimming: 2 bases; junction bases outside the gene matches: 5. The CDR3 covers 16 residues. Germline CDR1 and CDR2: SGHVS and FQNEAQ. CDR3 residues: CASSHRTGGNTGELFF. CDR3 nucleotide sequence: TGTGCCAGCAGTCATAGGACAGGGGGCAACACCGGGGAGCTGTTTTTT. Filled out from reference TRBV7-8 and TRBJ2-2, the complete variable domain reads GAGVSQSPRYKVAKRGQDVALRCDPISGHVSLFWYQQALGQGPEFLTYFQNEAQLDKSGLPSDRFFAERPEGSVSTLKIQRTQQEDSAVYLCASSHRTGGNTGELFFGEGSRLTVL.

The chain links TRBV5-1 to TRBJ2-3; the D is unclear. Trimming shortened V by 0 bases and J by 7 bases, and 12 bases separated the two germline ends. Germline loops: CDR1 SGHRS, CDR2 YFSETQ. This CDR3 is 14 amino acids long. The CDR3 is CASSLGAPPHTQYF. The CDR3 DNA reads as TGCGCCAGCAGCTTGGGGGCACCACCCCATACGCAGTATTTT.

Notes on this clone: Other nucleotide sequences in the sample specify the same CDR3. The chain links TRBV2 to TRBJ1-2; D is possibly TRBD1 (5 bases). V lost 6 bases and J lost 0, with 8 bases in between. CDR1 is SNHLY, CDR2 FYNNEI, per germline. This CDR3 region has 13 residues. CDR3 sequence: CASSRDSNYGYTF. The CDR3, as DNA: TGTGCCAGCAGCCGGGACTCTAACTATGGCTACACCTTC.

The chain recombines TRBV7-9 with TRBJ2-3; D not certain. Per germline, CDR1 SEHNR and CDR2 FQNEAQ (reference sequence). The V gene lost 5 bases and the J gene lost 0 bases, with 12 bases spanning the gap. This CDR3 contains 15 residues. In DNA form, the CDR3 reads TGTGCCAGCAGCCCTACAGAAGCTAGCACAGATACGCAGTATTTT. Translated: CASSPTEASTDTQYF.

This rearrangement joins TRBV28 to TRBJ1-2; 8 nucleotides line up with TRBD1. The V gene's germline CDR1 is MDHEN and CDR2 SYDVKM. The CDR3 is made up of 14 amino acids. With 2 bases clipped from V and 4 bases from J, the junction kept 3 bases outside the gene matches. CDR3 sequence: CASSLQGAGYGYTF. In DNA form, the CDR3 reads TGTGCCAGCAGTTTACAGGGGGCTGGCTATGGCTACACCTTC.

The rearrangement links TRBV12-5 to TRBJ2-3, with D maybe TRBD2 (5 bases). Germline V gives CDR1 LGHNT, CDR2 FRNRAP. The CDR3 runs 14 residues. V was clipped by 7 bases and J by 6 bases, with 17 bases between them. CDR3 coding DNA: TGTGCTAGTGCCCCTCCGGGGATTCGGGATACGCAGTATTTT. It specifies CASAPPGIRDTQYF.

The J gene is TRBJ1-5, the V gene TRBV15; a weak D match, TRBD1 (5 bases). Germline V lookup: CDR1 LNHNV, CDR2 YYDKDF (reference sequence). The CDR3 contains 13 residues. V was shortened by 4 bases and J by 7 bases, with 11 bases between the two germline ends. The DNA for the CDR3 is TGTGCCACCAGCATAGGGAGGGACCAGCCCCAGCATTTT. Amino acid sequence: CATSIGRDQPQHF.

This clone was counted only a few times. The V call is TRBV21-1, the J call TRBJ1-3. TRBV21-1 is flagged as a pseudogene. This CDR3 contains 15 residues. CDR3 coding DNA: TGTGCCAGCAGCAAAGGAGGGAAACTCGGAAACACCATATATTTT. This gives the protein CASSKGGKLGNTIYF.

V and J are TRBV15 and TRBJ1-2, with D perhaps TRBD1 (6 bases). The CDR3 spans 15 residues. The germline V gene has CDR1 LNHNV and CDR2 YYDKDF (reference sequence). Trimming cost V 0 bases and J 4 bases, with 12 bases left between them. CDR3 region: CATSRDQGIGYGYTF. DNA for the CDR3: TGTGCCACCAGCAGAGATCAGGGGATCGGCTATGGCTACACCTTC.

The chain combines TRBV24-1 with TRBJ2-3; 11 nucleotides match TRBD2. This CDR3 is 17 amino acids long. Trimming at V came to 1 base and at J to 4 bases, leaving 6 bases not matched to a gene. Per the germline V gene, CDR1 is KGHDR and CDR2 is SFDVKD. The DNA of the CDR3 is TGTGCCACCAGTGATTTCCGTAGCGGGGGGGCCGCAGATACGCAGTATTTT. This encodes CATSDFRSGGAADTQYF.

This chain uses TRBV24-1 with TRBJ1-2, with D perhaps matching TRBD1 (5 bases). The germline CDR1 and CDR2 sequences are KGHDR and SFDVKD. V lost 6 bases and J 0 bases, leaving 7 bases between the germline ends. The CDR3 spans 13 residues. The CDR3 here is CATSQGTNYGYTF. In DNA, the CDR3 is TGTGCCACCAGTCAGGGAACTAACTATGGCTACACCTTC.

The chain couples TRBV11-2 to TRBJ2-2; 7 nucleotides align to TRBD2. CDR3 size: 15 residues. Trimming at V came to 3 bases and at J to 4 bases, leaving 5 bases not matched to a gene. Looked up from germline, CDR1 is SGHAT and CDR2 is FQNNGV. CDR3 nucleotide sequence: TGTGCCAGCAGCTTCCGGGACTACCTCACCGGGGAGCTGTTTTTT. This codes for CASSFRDYLTGELFF.